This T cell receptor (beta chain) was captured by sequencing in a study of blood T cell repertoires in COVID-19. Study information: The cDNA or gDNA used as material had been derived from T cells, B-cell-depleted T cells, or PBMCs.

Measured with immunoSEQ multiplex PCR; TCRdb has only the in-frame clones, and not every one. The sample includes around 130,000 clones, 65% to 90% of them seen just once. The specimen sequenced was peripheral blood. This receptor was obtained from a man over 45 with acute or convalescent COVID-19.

CDR3 coding DNA: TGTGCCAGCAGCCAAGACCCGGTGCAGGGCAGCAATCAGCCCCAGCATTTT. Encoded protein: CASSQDPVQGSNQPQHF. V is TRBV4-2 and J is TRBJ1-5, with D maybe TRBD1 (5 bases). Between the trimmed V and J ends, which lost 0 bases and 1 base, there was a span of 13 bases. Germline V gives CDR1 LGHNA, CDR2 YNFKEQ. This CDR3 contains 17 residues.